Below are 20 T cell receptor beta chains sequenced from a single sample in a study of cytomegalovirus exposure and HLA in healthy donors (dated by TCRdb to about 2017). The library was built by means of the immunoSEQ multiplex PCR assay. TCRdb stores this immuneACCESS table with in-frame sequences only. Part of the clones is absent; in the studies checked, under half of the shortfall reflects unresolved V genes, and no reason is known for the rest. This sample gives 200,000 to 300,000 clones in total; around 91% of them show up just once. 3% to 3.5% of the sample is in the top ten clones. Sequencing was done on a sample of PBMCs. These receptors were collected from a woman in her 30s in good health and CMV-seronegative.

This sequence joins TRBV5-1 and TRBJ1-2; D may be TRBD1 (5 bases). CDR1 and CDR2 from the germline V gene are SGHRS and YFSETQ. This CDR3 region has 16 residues. V was cut by 0 bases and J by 4 bases, with 16 bases left in between. CDR3 sequence: CASSLAGQGTGYGYTF. The CDR3 DNA follows: TGCGCCAGCAGCTTGGCCGGGCAGGGAACAGGCTATGGCTACACCTTC.

This chain links TRBV18 with TRBJ2-5; D unresolved. The V gene lost 3 bases and the J gene lost 1 base, with 12 bases spanning the gap. The CDR3 consists of 15 residues. Germline loops: CDR1 KGHSH, CDR2 LQKENI. CDR3 amino acids: CASSPLGRSQETQYF. Written as DNA, the CDR3 is TGTGCCAGCTCACCTCTAGGCCGGAGCCAAGAGACCCAGTACTTC.

The V gene is TRBV27, the J gene TRBJ2-7, with 8 nucleotides matching TRBD1. Germline V CDR1 and CDR2: MNHEY, SMNVEV (reference sequence). The V and J ends lost 6 bases and 2 bases, in that order; junction bases with no gene match: 3. This CDR3 comprises 13 residues. Here the CDR3 DNA reads TGTGCCAGCAGCGCCAGGGGGCCCTACGAGCAGTACTTC. This encodes CASSARGPYEQYF.

The chain uses TRBV2 and TRBJ2-7; weak D call: TRBD1 (5 bases). V was trimmed by 0 bases and J by 4 bases, leaving 7 bases between them. CDR3 length: 13 residues. CDR1 is SNHLY and CDR2 is FYNNEI in the germline V gene. The CDR3 is CASSEATAYEQYF. The CDR3 DNA reads as TGTGCCAGCAGTGAAGCGACAGCTTACGAGCAGTACTTC.

The V gene is TRBV9, the J gene TRBJ2-7; D not certain. Trimming left V 5 bases short and J 1 base short, with 10 bases between. Per germline, CDR1 SGDLS and CDR2 YYNGEE. This CDR3 is built from 13 residues. The CDR3 sequence: CASSEGPSYEQYF. The CDR3 bases are TGTGCCAGCAGTGAAGGGCCATCCTACGAGCAGTACTTC.

The V and J genes are TRBV28 and TRBJ2-1; D possibly corresponds to TRBD2 (6 bases). From germline, CDR1 is MDHEN and CDR2 SYDVKM. V dropped 6 bases and J dropped 0 bases, with 12 bases sitting between them. CDR3 length: 15 amino acids. CDR3 DNA: TGTGCCAGCAGAAGCCGGGGGAGCTCCTACAATGAGCAGTTCTTC. Its protein is CASRSRGSSYNEQFF.

The rearrangement joins TRBV5-1 to TRBJ2-7; 9 nucleotides match TRBD1. CDR1 and CDR2 from the germline V gene are SGHRS and YFSETQ. V lost 6 bases and J lost 3; bases outside the gene matches: 4. This CDR3 contains 13 residues. CDR3 region: CASTRDRDYEQYF. The CDR3 region has the DNA TGCGCCAGCACCCGGGACAGGGACTACGAGCAGTACTTC.

The chain is built from TRBV6-6 and TRBJ2-5, with 11 bases lining up with TRBD2. Unmatched junction bases numbered 4, after V lost 6 bases and J lost 4 bases. This CDR3 has 14 amino acids. Germline-derived CDR1 and CDR2 are MNHNY and SVGAGI (reference sequence). DNA of the CDR3: TGTGCCAGCAGGGCACTAGCGGGAGCAGAGACCCAGTACTTC. Its translation: CASRALAGAETQYF.

The CDR3 sequence: CASSFSQGAEAFF. Here the CDR3 DNA reads TGTGCCAGCAGCTTCTCACAGGGAGCTGAAGCTTTCTTT. The chain couples TRBV7-9 to TRBJ1-1; TRBD1 might be the D (6 bases). The CDR3 sequence is 13 residues long. The V and J ends lost 3 bases and 6 bases respectively, with 11 bases between them. Per the germline V gene, CDR1 is SEHNR and CDR2 is FQNEAQ (reference sequence).

The gene calls are TRBV18 and TRBJ1-1; D may be TRBD1 (6 bases). Germline assignment: CDR1 KGHSH and CDR2 LQKENI. The V and J ends lost 2 bases and 5 bases respectively, with 12 bases between them. This CDR3 is built from 14 residues. The CDR3, as DNA: TGTGCCAGCTCACCAAACAGGGAGGGAACTGAAGCTTTCTTT. This gives the protein CASSPNREGTEAFF.

This chain links TRBV5-1 with TRBJ2-7; a possible D gene is TRBD2 (5 bases). The CDR3 is 14 residues long. Germline loops: CDR1 SGHRS, CDR2 YFSETQ. V lost 3 bases and J lost 2, with 12 bases in between. CDR3 in amino acids: CASSYSTGTYEQYF. The CDR3 coding sequence is TGCGCCAGCAGCTATTCAACGGGAACCTACGAGCAGTACTTC. The full variable domain, completed using reference TRBV5-1 and TRBJ2-7, is KAGVTQTPRYLIKTRGQQVTLSCSPISGHRSVSWYQQTPGQGLQFLFEYFSETQRNKGNFPGRFSGRQFSNSRSEMNVSTLELGDSALYLCASSYSTGTYEQYFGPGTRLTVT.

The chain uses TRBV27 and TRBJ2-3; D possibly corresponds to TRBD1 (6 bases). Between the trimmed V and J ends, which lost 5 bases and 0 bases, there was a span of 12 bases. Germline-derived CDR1 and CDR2 are MNHEY and SMNVEV (reference sequence). The CDR3 runs 15 residues. DNA of the CDR3: TGTGCCAGCAGTCGACGACAGGCGAGCACAGATACGCAGTATTTT. Translation gives CASSRRQASTDTQYF.

The chain has TRBV7-9 and TRBJ2-7; TRBD1 is a possible D gene (5 bases). This CDR3 is 14 amino acids long. Germline loops: CDR1 SEHNR, CDR2 FQNEAQ (reference sequence). Between the trimmed V and J ends, which lost 3 bases and 2 bases, there was a span of 11 bases. CDR3 in DNA: TGTGCCAGCAGCTTTCCAGGGAACACCTACGAGCAGTACTTC. This encodes CASSFPGNTYEQYF.

The gene calls are TRBV28 and TRBJ2-2, with D unclear. The V end lost 2 bases, the J end lost 1 base, and 8 bases lay between the germline ends. This CDR3 spans 15 amino acids. The V gene's germline CDR1 is MDHEN and CDR2 SYDVKM. CDR3 nucleotide sequence: TGTGCCAGCAGTTTACTGCGAGGGAACACCGGGGAGCTGTTTTTT. Translated, it gives CASSLLRGNTGELFF. The entire variable domain, with the rest obtained from reference TRBV28 and TRBJ2-2, is as follows: DVKVTQSSRYLVKRTGEKVFLECVQDMDHENMFWYRQDPGLGLRLIYFSYDVKMKEKGDIPEGYSVSREKKERFSLILESASTNQTSMYLCASSLLRGNTGELFFGEGSRLTVL.

The chain is built from TRBV19 and TRBJ2-7, with 10 bases fitting TRBD1. V lost 4 bases, J lost 2 bases, and 5 bases stayed unmatched. The CDR3 is made up of 15 amino acids. The V gene's germline CDR1 is LNHDA and CDR2 SQIVND (reference sequence). The CDR3 DNA reads as TGTGCCAGTAGTACAGGGACAGGGGTACCCTACGAGCAGTACTTC. Protein sequence: CASSTGTGVPYEQYF. The full variable domain, in which reference TRBV19 and TRBJ2-7 provide the parts outside the CDR3, is DGGITQSPKYLFRKEGQNVTLSCEQNLNHDAMYWYRQDPGQGLRLIYYSQIVNDFQKGDIAEGYSVSREKKESFPLTVTSAQKNPTAFYLCASSTGTGVPYEQYFGPGTRLTVT.

This chain connects TRBV27 to TRBJ2-7; TRBD2 matches 8 bases. The V gene's germline CDR1 is MNHEY and CDR2 SMNVEV (reference sequence). The CDR3 length is 14 residues. The trim removed 8 bases at V and 0 bases at J, leaving 6 bases unmatched. CDR3 DNA sequence: TGTGCCAGCGGCGGGGGGATGAGCTCCTACGAGCAGTACTTC. Protein sequence: CASGGGMSSYEQYF.

This chain links TRBV7-9 with TRBJ1-2; TRBD1 aligns across 10 bases. Losses at the gene ends were 6 bases for V and 3 bases for J; bases not matched to a gene: 10. CDR1 and CDR2 (germline): SEHNR, FQNEAQ (reference sequence). CDR3 length: 16 residues. This CDR3 reads CASRAPPGQGDYGYTF. Written as DNA, the CDR3 is TGTGCCAGCAGAGCACCTCCTGGACAGGGGGACTATGGCTACACCTTC.

The CDR3 is CASAGGNGYEQYF. The CDR3 DNA is TGTGCCAGTGCAGGGGGTAATGGCTACGAGCAGTACTTC. This chain links TRBV19 with TRBJ2-7, with TRBD1 matching over 7 bases. The length of the CDR3 is 13 residues. Per the germline V gene, CDR1 is LNHDA and CDR2 is SQIVND (reference sequence). J was trimmed by 3 bases and V by 8 bases; bases with no gene match: 7. The full variable domain, with the rest looked up from reference TRBV19 and TRBJ2-7, is DGGITQSPKYLFRKEGQNVTLSCEQNLNHDAMYWYRQDPGQGLRLIYYSQIVNDFQKGDIAEGYSVSREKKESFPLTVTSAQKNPTAFYLCASAGGNGYEQYFGPGTRLTVT.

This clone was counted once. This chain joins TRBV27 and TRBJ2-7, with D possibly TRBD1 on 5 matching bases. Germline V CDR1 and CDR2: MNHEY, SMNVEV (reference sequence). CDR3 length equals 14 residues. Trimming pared 7 bases from V and 9 bases from J, leaving 22 bases between. The CDR3 is CASTPSRVNKVQYF. CDR3 DNA sequence: TGTGCCAGCACCCCATCCAGGGTCAATAAAGTGCAGTACTTC.

The genes are TRBV10-3 and TRBJ2-7; D remains ambiguous. Germline V gives CDR1 ENHRY, CDR2 SYGVKD. The CDR3 has 15 amino acids. V was clipped by 3 bases and J by 0 bases, with 12 bases between them. Here the CDR3 DNA reads TGTGCCATCAGTGATGGTGGCTCCTACTCCTACGAGCAGTACTTC. It encodes CAISDGGSYSYEQYF.